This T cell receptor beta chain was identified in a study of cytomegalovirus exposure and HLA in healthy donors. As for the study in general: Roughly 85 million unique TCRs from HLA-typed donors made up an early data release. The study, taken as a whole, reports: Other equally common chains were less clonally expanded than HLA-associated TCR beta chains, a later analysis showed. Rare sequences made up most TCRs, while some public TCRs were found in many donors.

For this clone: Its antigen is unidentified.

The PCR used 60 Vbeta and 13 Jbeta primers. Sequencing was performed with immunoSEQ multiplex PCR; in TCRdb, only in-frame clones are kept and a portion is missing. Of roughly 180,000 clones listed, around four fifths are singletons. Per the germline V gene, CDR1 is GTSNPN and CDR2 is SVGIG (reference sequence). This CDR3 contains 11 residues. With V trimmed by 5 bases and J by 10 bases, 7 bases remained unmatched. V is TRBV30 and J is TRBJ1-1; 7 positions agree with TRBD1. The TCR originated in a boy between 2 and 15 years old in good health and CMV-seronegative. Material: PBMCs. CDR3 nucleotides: TGTGCCTGGGCAACAGGGGTCGGAGCTTTCTTT. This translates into CAWATGVGAFF.